The clone carrying this T cell receptor (beta chain) was observed many times. Antigen unknown. V shed 4 bases and J shed 5 bases, with 16 bases lying between them. The germline V gene has CDR1 SGHNT and CDR2 YENEEA. This CDR3 is 15 amino acids long. The data originate from a study of metastatic and nonmetastatic thyroid tumors. Study findings and constraints: According to reports, the diversity of TCR beta was significantly higher in malignant thyroid tumors than in benign nodules, and this held in both blood and tumor samples.

TCRdb redid the clone calls on the PCR reads using MiXCR. The sample lists some 41,000 clones, under 4% occurring once. Not a single patient had been given any form of treatment at any point before undergoing thyroid surgery. V usage is TRBV11-3 and J usage is TRBJ2-3; D is uncertain. The clonotype originates from a female donor with papillary thyroid cancer or a benign thyroid nodule (not recorded which). Some clones in this sample may be carry-over from other donors' samples. Sequenced: blood. This CDR3 reads CASSSDPFSGDTQYF. The CDR3, as DNA: TGTGCCAGCAGCTCGGACCCCTTCTCCGGAGATACGCAGTATTTT.